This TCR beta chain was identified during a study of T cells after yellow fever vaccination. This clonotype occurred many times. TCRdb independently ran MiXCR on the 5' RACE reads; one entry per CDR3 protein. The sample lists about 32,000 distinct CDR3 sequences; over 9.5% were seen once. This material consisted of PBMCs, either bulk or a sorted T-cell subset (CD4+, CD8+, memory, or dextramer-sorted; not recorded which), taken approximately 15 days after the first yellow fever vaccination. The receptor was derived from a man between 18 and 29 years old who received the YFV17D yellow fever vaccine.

The CDR3 DNA reads TGTGCCAGCGCTTCCCCCAGGCGAGGGGTCTGGGGCACAGATACGCAGTATTTT. This encodes CASASPRRGVWGTDTQYF. The rearrangement uses TRBV27 and TRBJ2-3; the D gene could be TRBD1 or TRBD2 (5 bases each). The V end lost 8 bases, the J end lost 1 base, and 25 bases lay between the germline ends. CDR3 length: 18 amino acids. The germline V gene encodes CDR1 MNHEY and CDR2 SMNVEV (reference sequence).